The rows below give T cell receptor beta chains drawn from one sample of a study of T cells in Graves' hyperthyroidism and ophthalmopathy. TCRdb processed the multiplex PCR reads anew with MiXCR; each CDR3 protein has one entry. The top ten hold under 55% of the sample, which has under 350,000 distinct CDR3 sequences, roughly 18% seen once. Material: blood. These TCRs come from a woman aged 50 to 60 with Graves' hyperthyroidism. CDR3s include the opening cysteine and the closing phenylalanine or tryptophan. The order of the fields is V gene, D gene, clone size, J gene, CDR3 DNA, CDR3 protein. A D gene is named only where the DNA matches it firmly. Size is omitted from some rows. Given values are once, few, many or a class for expanded clones.

>TRBV18|TRBD1|few|TRBJ1-4
TGTGCCAGCTCACCAAGGGGGCAAGGAGAAAAACTGTTTTTT
CASSPRGQGEKLFF
>TRBV28|TRBD1|many|TRBJ1-1
TGTGCCAGCAGTTTAATAGGTGGCAGGGGGGCGAACACTGAAGCTTTCTTT
CASSLIGGRGANTEAFF
>TRBV13|-|-|TRBJ2-1
TGTGCCAGCAGCTTAGAAGGGAGCGGACCTTACAATGAGCAGTTCTTC
CASSLEGSGPYNEQFF
>TRBV7-9|-|few|TRBJ2-3
TGTGCCAGCAGCTGGACAGCAGATACGCAGTATTTT
CASSWTADTQYF
>TRBV6-1|TRBD1|many|TRBJ1-1
TGTGCCAGCAGTGAGGACAGGCCCTTTGAAGCTTTCTTT
CASSEDRPFEAFF
>TRBV27|TRBD2|many|TRBJ2-1
TGTGCCAGCAGTAGGGCTAGCGGGAGCTACAATGAGCAGTTCTTC
CASSRASGSYNEQFF
>TRBV6-2/TRBV6-3|TRBD1|many|TRBJ1-1
TGTGCCAGCAGAGACAGGGCGAACACTGAAGCTTTCTTT
CASRDRANTEAFF
>TRBV12-3/TRBV12-4|-|many|TRBJ2-1
TGTGCCAGCAGCTCGGGACAAACCGGGAATGAGCAGTTCTTC
CASSSGQTGNEQFF
>TRBV2|-|many|TRBJ2-3
TGTGCCAGCAGTGGAGGGTCATCATATGGAGATACGCAGTATTTT
CASSGGSSYGDTQYF
>TRBV18|TRBD1|-|TRBJ1-2
TGTGCCAGCTCACCATATGACAGGGGTAGCTATGGCTACACCTTC
CASSPYDRGSYGYTF
>TRBV6-5|-|once|TRBJ1-2
TGTGCCAGCAGTTACAACTTGAACTATGGCTACACCTTC
CASSYNLNYGYTF
>TRBV6-2/TRBV6-3|-|many|TRBJ2-7
TGTGCCAGCAGTTACCCCACCGAGGGGCTTCAATCCTACGAGCAGTACTTC
CASSYPTEGLQSYEQYF
>TRBV2|-|few|TRBJ1-2
TGTGCCAGCAGCCCACAGGTAGCCTCTGAGGGCTACACCTTC
CASSPQVASEGYTF
>TRBV12-3/TRBV12-4|-|few|TRBJ2-7
TGTGCCAGCAGTTACGGCGTGGGCAGGGGAGGGGGCGAGCAGTACTTC
CASSYGVGRGGGEQYF
>TRBV12-3/TRBV12-4|-|many|TRBJ1-2
TGTGCCAGCAGTCCGGGGACCGATTCCTATGGCTACACCTTC
CASSPGTDSYGYTF
>TRBV5-4|-|few|TRBJ2-1
TGTGCCAGCAGCTTGGCTGGCGGGAAGTACTACAATGAGCAGTTCTTC
CASSLAGGKYYNEQFF